The rows below give T cell receptor beta chains drawn from one sample of a study of CD8+ T cells in alopecia areata. The method was immunoSEQ multiplex PCR; TCRdb's version includes in-frame clones alone and lacks a portion of them. The table has 150,000 to 200,000 clones, about 65% seen once; the top ten hold 1.3%. The specimen comprised CD4+ T cells sorted from blood, sampled at roughly week 49, from a patient treated with tofacitinib. The receptors here all came from a human donor with alopecia areata. CDR3s include the opening cysteine and the closing phenylalanine or tryptophan. A D gene is named only where the DNA matches it firmly. A row's size may be missing; if present it is once, few, many or a size class.

J gene	CDR3 length	D gene	clone size	V gene	CDR3 protein	CDR3 DNA
TRBJ2-1	15	TRBD2	few	TRBV2	CASSISGGLYNEQFF	TGTGCCAGCAGCATTAGCGGGGGACTCTACAATGAGCAGTTCTTC
TRBJ1-1	14	.	.	TRBV2	CASSERTSNTEAFF	TGTGCCAGCAGTGAAAGAACCTCGAACACTGAAGCTTTCTTT
TRBJ1-2	14	.	.	TRBV4-3	CASSQAWGAGGYTF	TGCGCCAGCAGCCAGGCGTGGGGGGCTGGAGGCTACACCTTC
TRBJ1-3	14	.	.	TRBV2	CASSDRTSGNTIYF	TGTGCCAGCAGCGACCGCACCTCTGGAAACACCATATATTTT
TRBJ2-6	16	.	.	TRBV25-1	CASSEFEGAGANVLTF	TGTGCCAGCAGTGAATTCGAGGGAGCTGGGGCCAACGTCCTGACTTTC
TRBJ1-1	13	.	few	TRBV29-1	CSVAPGLNTEAFF	TGCAGCGTTGCGCCGGGGCTAAACACTGAAGCTTTCTTT
TRBJ1-2	13	.	.	TRBV19	CASRPPTGYGYTF	TGTGCCAGTAGACCTCCGACAGGCTATGGCTACACCTTC
TRBJ1-2	14	.	.	TRBV10-3	CAISDMRVDYGYTF	TGTGCCATCAGTGACATGCGGGTTGACTATGGCTACACCTTC
TRBJ1-2	11	.	.	TRBV29-1	CSGSGSNGYTF	TGCAGCGGCTCAGGTTCGAATGGCTACACCTTC
TRBJ1-6	12	TRBD1	few	TRBV2	CASRGQNSPLHF	TGTGCCAGCCGGGGACAGAATTCACCCCTCCACTTT
TRBJ2-2	16	TRBD2	.	TRBV5-4	CASSLGSGRASGELFF	TGTGCCAGCAGCTTGGGTAGCGGGAGAGCAAGCGGGGAGCTGTTTTTT
TRBJ2-1	18	TRBD2	.	TRBV7-2	CASSPPRGSGGSYNEQFF	TGTGCCAGCAGCCCCCCACGTGGTAGCGGGGGGTCCTACAATGAGCAGTTCTTC
TRBJ2-3	15	.	.	TRBV9	CASRRGGGSTDTQYF	TGTGCCAGCAGAAGGGGCGGGGGCAGCACAGATACGCAGTATTTT
TRBJ1-5	15	.	.	TRBV7-8	CASSPGRNSNQPQHF	TGTGCCAGCAGCCCTGGACGGAATAGCAATCAGCCCCAGCATTTT
TRBJ1-2	11	.	.	TRBV30	CASGPGGGYTF	TGTGCCTCAGGACCCGGCGGGGGCTACACCTTC
TRBJ2-3	15	TRBD2	.	TRBV4-3	CASKPRTSGGDTQYF	TGCGCCAGCAAGCCCCGGACTAGCGGGGGAGATACGCAGTATTTT
TRBJ2-6	17	.	.	TRBV30	CAWSVKGRVSGANVLTF	TGTGCCTGGAGTGTAAAAGGGCGGGTCTCTGGGGCCAACGTCCTGACTTTC
TRBJ2-7	15	TRBD1	.	TRBV28	CASSMPGQGSREQYF	TGTGCCAGCAGTATGCCGGGACAGGGTTCTCGCGAGCAGTACTTC
TRBJ2-4	14	.	.	TRBV29-1	CSVAPALAKNIQYF	TGCAGCGTCGCCCCCGCCCTAGCCAAAAACATTCAGTACTTC
TRBJ1-1	15	.	.	TRBV4-3	CASSQEISRGTEAFF	TGCGCCAGCAGCCAAGAAATTAGCCGGGGCACTGAAGCTTTCTTT
TRBJ1-1	14	.	.	TRBV11-3	CASSLSISNTEAFF	TGTGCCAGCAGCTTGAGTATATCGAACACTGAAGCTTTCTTT
TRBJ1-1	11	.	few	TRBV29-1	CSVGWTDEAFF	TGCAGCGTTGGATGGACAGATGAAGCTTTCTTT